This TCR beta chain was documented in a study of blood T cell repertoires in COVID-19. Background on the study: From T cells, B-cell-depleted T cells, or PBMCs came the material, which was cDNA or gDNA.

In the authors' workflow: The authors estimated nucleated cell counts from reference gene primer amplification. Method: immunoSEQ multiplex PCR; TCRdb's copy keeps in-frame clones and lacks some. V and J calls and clone size are those listed in that table; D and trimming were worked out from the DNA. Seen here are tens of thousands of clones, around 90% observed once, and the top ten hold roughly 3.7%. Germline lookup yields CDR1 GTSNPN and CDR2 SVGIG (reference sequence). The CDR3 loop spans 12 amino acids. V lost 3 bases and J 8 bases, leaving 10 bases between the germline ends. The J gene is TRBJ1-4, the V gene TRBV30; TRBD1 might be the D (6 bases). This receptor was taken from a man aged 40-50 years with COVID-19, enrolled during active disease. The sample taken for sequencing was peripheral blood. Here the CDR3 reads CAWRAQGEKLFF. In DNA form, the CDR3 reads TGTGCCTGGAGAGCCCAGGGGGAAAAACTGTTTTTT.